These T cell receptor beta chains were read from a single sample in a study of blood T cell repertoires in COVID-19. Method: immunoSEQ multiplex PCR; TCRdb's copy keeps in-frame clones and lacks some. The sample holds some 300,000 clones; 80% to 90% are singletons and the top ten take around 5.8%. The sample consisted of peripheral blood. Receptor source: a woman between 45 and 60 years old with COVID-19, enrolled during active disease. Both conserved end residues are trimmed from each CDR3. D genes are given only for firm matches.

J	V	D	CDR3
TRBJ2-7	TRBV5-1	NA	ASSYSTDEQY
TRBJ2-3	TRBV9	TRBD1	ASSQGADTQY
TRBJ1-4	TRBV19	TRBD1	ASSMGTGTAGKLF
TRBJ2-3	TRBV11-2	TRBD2	ASSLDQGLATDTQY
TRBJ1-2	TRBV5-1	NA	ASSLFVAGFGQPGSVNYGYT
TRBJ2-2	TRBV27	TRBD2	ASSFLLAGAGELF
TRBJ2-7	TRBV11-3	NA	ASSFPPQGITYEQY
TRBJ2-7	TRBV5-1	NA	ASSLTGIFPGEQY
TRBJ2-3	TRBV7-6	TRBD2	ASSPRGGSTDTQY
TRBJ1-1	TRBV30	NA	AWSARWDTPYWRAF
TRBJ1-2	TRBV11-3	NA	ASSTQEFGRIYGYT
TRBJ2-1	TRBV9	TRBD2	ASSVGHWVGLAGGPGSYNEQF
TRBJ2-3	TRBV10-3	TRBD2	AIRSGNTDTQY
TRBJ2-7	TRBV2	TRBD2	ASSYAGDYEQY
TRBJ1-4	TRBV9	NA	ASSVAASQTTNEKLF
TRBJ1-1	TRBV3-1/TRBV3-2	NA	ASSQVSGGLNTEAF
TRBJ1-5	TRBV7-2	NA	ASSLNGEHQPQH
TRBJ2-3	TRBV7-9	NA	ASSSRAEFRTDTQY
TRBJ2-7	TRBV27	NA	ASSLYGGSYEQY
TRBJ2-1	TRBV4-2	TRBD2	ASSQTGTSGRSRQF
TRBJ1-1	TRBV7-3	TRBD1	ASSQPGTVSEAF
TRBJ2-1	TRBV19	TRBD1	ASSIEGQGLLNEQF
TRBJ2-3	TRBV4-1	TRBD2	ASSQLAGGTDTQY
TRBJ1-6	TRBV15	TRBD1	ATSREQGHSPLH
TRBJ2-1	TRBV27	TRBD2	ASSSLLSGSIYEQF
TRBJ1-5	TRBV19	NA	ASSIWIERQPQH
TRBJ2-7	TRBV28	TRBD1	ASSFPGTGLNEQY
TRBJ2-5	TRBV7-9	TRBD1	ASSFQDREETQY
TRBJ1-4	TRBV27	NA	ASSPPGGFNEKLF
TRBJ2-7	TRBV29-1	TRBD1	SVAGGGGYEQY
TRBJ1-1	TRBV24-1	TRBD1	ATRDRGRAEAF
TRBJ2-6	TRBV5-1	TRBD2	ASSLSGTSGANVLT
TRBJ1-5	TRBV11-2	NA	ASSLDRRQPQH
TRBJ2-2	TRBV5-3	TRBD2	ARSLFSGSLFAAGPGELF
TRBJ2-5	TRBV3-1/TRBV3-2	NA	ASRRRGGETQY
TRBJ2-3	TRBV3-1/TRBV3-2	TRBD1	ASSQAATGKDTQY
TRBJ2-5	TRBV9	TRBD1	ASSAGTGGPETQY
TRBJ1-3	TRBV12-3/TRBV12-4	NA	ASSLGQAINIY
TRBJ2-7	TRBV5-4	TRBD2	ASSFFSGRSHEQY
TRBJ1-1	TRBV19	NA	ASSTGRGTEAF
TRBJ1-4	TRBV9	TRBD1	ASSVAPGTGSVLHEKLF
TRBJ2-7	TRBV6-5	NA	ASSRTTGFYEQY
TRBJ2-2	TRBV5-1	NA	ASSLRGELTNTGELF
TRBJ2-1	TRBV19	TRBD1	ASSMWDRGGGEQF
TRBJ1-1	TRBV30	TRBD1	AWSRSHRGDTEAF
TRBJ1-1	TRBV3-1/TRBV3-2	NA	ASSTSTGNTEAF
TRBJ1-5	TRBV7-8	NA	ASSRQVNQPQH
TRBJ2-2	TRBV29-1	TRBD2	SVVTSAFANTGELF
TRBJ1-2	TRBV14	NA	ASSQVLAFGGYT
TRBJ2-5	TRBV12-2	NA	ASAVPQY
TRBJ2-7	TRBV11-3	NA	ASTSDSDEQY
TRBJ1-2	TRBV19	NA	ASSMGWAGNYGYT
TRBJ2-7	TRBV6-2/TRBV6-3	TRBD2	ASSYSIPKTSGYEQY